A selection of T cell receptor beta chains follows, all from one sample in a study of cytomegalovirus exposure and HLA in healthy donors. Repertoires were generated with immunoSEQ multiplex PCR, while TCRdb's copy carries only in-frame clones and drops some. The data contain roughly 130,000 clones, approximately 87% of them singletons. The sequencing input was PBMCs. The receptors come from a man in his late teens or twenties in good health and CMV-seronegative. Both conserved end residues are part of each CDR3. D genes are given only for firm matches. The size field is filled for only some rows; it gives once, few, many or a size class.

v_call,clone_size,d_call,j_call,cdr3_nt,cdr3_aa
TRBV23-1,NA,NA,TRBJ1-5,TGCGCCAGCAGTCAATTTTCCGCCCTAGGGCCCACGGGATACGGCAATCAGCCCCAGCATTTT,CASSQFSALGPTGYGNQPQHF
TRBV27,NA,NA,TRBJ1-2,TGTGCCAGCAAGCTGCTCGACACCTTC,CASKLLDTF
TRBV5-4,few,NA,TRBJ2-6,TGTGCCAGCAGCTTCAGGGGCTCTGGGGCCAACGTCCTGACTTTC,CASSFRGSGANVLTF
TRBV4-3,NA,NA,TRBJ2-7,TGCGCCAGCAGCCCTCGCAACGTTCCGGGGGAGCAGTACTTC,CASSPRNVPGEQYF
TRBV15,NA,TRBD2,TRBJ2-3,TGTGCCACCAGCAAAGAGTACGGGGGGGCCGCGGATACGCAGTATTTT,CATSKEYGGAADTQYF
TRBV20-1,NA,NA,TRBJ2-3,TGCAGTGCCGCTTACTGGGATACGCAGTATTTT,CSAAYWDTQYF
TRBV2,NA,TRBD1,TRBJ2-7,TGTGCCAGCACCCCCTCCCCGACAGGGGGAACCTACGAGCAGTACTTC,CASTPSPTGGTYEQYF
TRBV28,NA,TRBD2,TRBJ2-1,TGTGCCAGCAGTTTATCCCCTAGCGGGTCCCGCAATGAGCAGTTCTTC,CASSLSPSGSRNEQFF
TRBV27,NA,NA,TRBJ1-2,TGTGCCAGCAGTTTTTCAGGGGATGATCCTCAAAGGCGGGGCTACACCTTC,CASSFSGDDPQRRGYTF
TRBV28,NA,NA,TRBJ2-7,TGTGCCAGCGTTGACAGATCCTACGAGCAGTACTTC,CASVDRSYEQYF
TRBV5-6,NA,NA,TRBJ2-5,TGTGCCAGCGCCGGACAGTTCCAAGAGACCCAGTACTTC,CASAGQFQETQYF
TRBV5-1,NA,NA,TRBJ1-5,TGCGCCAGCAGTGAGGGACACGGCGGCAATCAGCCCCAGCATTTT,CASSEGHGGNQPQHF
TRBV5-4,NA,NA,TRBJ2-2,TGTGCCAGCAGCTTGGACGGGGTGGGAGGCACCGGGGAGCTGTTTTTT,CASSLDGVGGTGELFF
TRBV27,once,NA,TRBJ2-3,TGTGCCAGCAGTTTAGAGCGGGTCCGCACAGATACGCAGTATTTT,CASSLERVRTDTQYF
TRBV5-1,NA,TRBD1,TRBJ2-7,TGCGCCAGCAGCTTCCAGGACAGGGCGGGTTACGAGCAGTACTTC,CASSFQDRAGYEQYF
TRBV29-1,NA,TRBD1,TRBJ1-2,TGCAGCGTCAACCCAACAGGGGGGGCAGGCCGCTATGGCTACACCTTC,CSVNPTGGAGRYGYTF
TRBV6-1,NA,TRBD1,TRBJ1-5,TGTGCCAGCAGTGATAGACAGGGGGCCCCTAAGGGAATTGGGCCCCAGCATTTT,CASSDRQGAPKGIGPQHF
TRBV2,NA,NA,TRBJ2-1,TGTGCCAGCAGCTACAGGGTCGACTCCTACAATGAGCAGTTCTTC,CASSYRVDSYNEQFF
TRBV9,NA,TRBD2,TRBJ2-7,TGTGCCAGCAGCGTCAGCGGGAGTGGCGAGCAGTACTTC,CASSVSGSGEQYF
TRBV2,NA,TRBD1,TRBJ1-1,TGTGCCAGCAGTAAACAGGGGGCTGACACTGAAGCTTTCTTT,CASSKQGADTEAFF
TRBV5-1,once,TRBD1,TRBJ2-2,TGCGCCAGCAGCCCGGACAGGGCCCCAACCGGGGAGCTGTTTTTT,CASSPDRAPTGELFF
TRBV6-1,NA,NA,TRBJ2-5,TGTGCCAGCAGTGAAATACGGAGCCCAAGGGAGACCCAGTACTTC,CASSEIRSPRETQYF
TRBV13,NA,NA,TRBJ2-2,TGTGCCAGCAGCTTAGGGATCGGGGGCACCGGGGAGCTGTTTTTT,CASSLGIGGTGELFF
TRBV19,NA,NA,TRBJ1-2,TGTGCCAGTAGTATGGCCCCTCAATCTTATGGCTACACCTTC,CASSMAPQSYGYTF
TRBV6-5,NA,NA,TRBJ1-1,TGTGCCAGCGGGGGAGGGGCAGTTAACACTGAAGCTTTCTTT,CASGGGAVNTEAFF
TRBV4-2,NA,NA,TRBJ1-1,TGTGCCAGCAGCCGGGTGGTGGACGAGGGCACTGAAGCTTTCTTT,CASSRVVDEGTEAFF
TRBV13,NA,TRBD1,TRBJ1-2,TGTGCCAGCAGCACGGGACAGAACTATGGCTACACCTTC,CASSTGQNYGYTF
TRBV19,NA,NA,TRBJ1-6,TGTGCCAGTAGTATCAGGCAGGAAAGTTCACCCCTCCACTTT,CASSIRQESSPLHF
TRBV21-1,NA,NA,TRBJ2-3,TGTGCCAGCAGCGGCCGACTAGCGGACCAGCGGGATACGCAGTATTTT,CASSGRLADQRDTQYF
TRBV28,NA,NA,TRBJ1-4,TGTGCCAGCACTCTCAGGACAGCAGCAACTAATGAAAAACTGTTTTTT,CASTLRTAATNEKLFF
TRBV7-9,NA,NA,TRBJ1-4,TGTGCCAGCAGCGTAGGCGGGGCTGCGGTTGAAAAACTGTTTTTT,CASSVGGAAVEKLFF
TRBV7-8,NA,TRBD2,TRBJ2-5,TGTGCCAACGGACTAGCGGGAGGCCAAGAGACCCAGTACTTC,CANGLAGGQETQYF
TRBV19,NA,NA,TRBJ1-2,TGTGCCAGTACTTATGTCGGGGGGTCTAACTATGGCTACACCTTC,CASTYVGGSNYGYTF
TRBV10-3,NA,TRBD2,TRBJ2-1,TGTGCCATTAGCGGGGGCCTCTCCTACAATGAGCAGTTCTTC,CAISGGLSYNEQFF
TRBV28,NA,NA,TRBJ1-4,TGTGCCAGCACTCATTCCCAGAATGAAAAACTGTTTTTT,CASTHSQNEKLFF
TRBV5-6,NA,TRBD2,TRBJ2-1,TGTGCCAGCAGCTTGGCTAGCGGGAGGGTTAATGAGCAGTTCTTC,CASSLASGRVNEQFF
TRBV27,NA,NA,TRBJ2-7,TGTGCCAGCAGTTTATGGGGGCGCGAGCAGTACTTC,CASSLWGREQYF
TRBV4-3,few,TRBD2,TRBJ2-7,TGCGCCAGCAGCCCCCTTGGCGGGAGCTCCTACGAGCAGTACTTC,CASSPLGGSSYEQYF
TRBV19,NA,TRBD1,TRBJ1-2,TGTGCCAGTAGTATAAAATGGAGAGGAGGGGGCCTAGGCTACACCTTC,CASSIKWRGGGLGYTF
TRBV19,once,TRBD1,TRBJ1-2,TGTGCCAGTCATGGGGGACAGACATCTAACTATGGCTACACCTTC,CASHGGQTSNYGYTF
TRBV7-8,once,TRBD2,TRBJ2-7,TGTGCCAGCAGCTTAGGATCGGGGGGTCAGTACTTC,CASSLGSGGQYF
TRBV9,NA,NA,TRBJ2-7,TGTGCCAGCAGCGTAGGCTATTCGCCACTCTACGAGCAGTACTTC,CASSVGYSPLYEQYF
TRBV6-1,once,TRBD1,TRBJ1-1,TGTGCCAGCAGTCCACGGACAGGGTGGAACACTGAAGCTTTCTTT,CASSPRTGWNTEAFF
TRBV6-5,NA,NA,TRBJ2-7,TGTGCCAGCAGGGCTAGATCAGGGGACTCCTACGAGCAGTACTTC,CASRARSGDSYEQYF
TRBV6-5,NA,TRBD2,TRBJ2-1,TGTGCCAGCAGTTGGATAGCGGGACCGTACAATGAGCAGTTCTTC,CASSWIAGPYNEQFF
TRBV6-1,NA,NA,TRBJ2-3,TGTGCCAGCAGTGAAGGGCCTGGAGATACGCAGTATTTT,CASSEGPGDTQYF
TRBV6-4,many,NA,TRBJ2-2,TGTGCCAGCAGTGACACAGAAACCGGGGAGCTGTTTTTT,CASSDTETGELFF
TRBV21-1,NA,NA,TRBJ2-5,TGTGCCAGCAATACGGGACTAAAACAAGAGACCCAGTACTTC,CASNTGLKQETQYF
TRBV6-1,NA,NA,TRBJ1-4,TGTGCCAGCAGAAACAGGGTATCAACTAATGAAAAACTGTTTTTT,CASRNRVSTNEKLFF
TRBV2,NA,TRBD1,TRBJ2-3,TGTGCCAGCGGAACAGGGGGGTCTACAGATACGCAGTATTTT,CASGTGGSTDTQYF
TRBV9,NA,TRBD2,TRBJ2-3,TGTGCCAGCAGCGTTCGGAGGGGACTAGGGGATACGCAGTATTTT,CASSVRRGLGDTQYF
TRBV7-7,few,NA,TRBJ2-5,TGTGCCAGCAGCCCTGTAATCCCCATGACCGGGTACCAAGAGACCCAGTACTTC,CASSPVIPMTGYQETQYF
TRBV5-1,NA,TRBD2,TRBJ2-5,TGCGCCAGCAGTGGGGGGGTAGGAGAGACCCAGTACTTC,CASSGGVGETQYF
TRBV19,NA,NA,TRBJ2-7,TGTGCCAGTAGTATGACAGGTCGATCATCCGAGCAGTACTTC,CASSMTGRSSEQYF
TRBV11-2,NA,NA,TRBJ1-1,TGTGCCAGCAGCTTGGGGGCCTGGGAGGAAGCTTTCTTT,CASSLGAWEEAFF